Presented here are 22 T cell receptor beta chains from one specimen sequenced in a study of cytomegalovirus exposure and HLA in healthy donors. The PCR had 60 Vbeta and 13 Jbeta primers. TCRdb's copy holds only in-frame clones and misses some; the assay was immunoSEQ multiplex PCR. Among around 110,000 clones listed, about four fifths were seen once. The specimen was PBMCs. All receptors derive from a man aged 25 to 45 in good health and CMV-seropositive.

The rearrangement links TRBV18 to TRBJ2-2; 9 bases match TRBD1. CDR1 KGHSH and CDR2 LQKENI come from the germline V gene. There are 15 residues in the CDR3. The ends lost 6 bases at V and 4 bases at J; junction bases unmatched: 6. The CDR3 DNA reads TGTGCCAGCTCGACCGGGACAGGGTTCACCGGGGAGCTGTTTTTT. It translates to CASSTGTGFTGELFF.

This rearrangement joins TRBV18 to TRBJ2-7; perhaps TRBD1 as D (6 bases). CDR1 is KGHSH, CDR2 LQKENI, per germline. The CDR3 is 14 residues long. The V and J ends lost 5 bases and 2 bases respectively, with 13 bases between them. In DNA, the CDR3 is TGTGCCAGCTCAGCTTCTCCAGGGGCCTACGAGCAGTACTTC. It yields the protein CASSASPGAYEQYF. The full variable domain, with the rest looked up from reference TRBV18 and TRBJ2-7, is NAGVMQNPRHLVRRRGQEARLRCSPMKGHSHVYWYRQLPEEGLKFMVYLQKENIIDESGMPKERFSAEFPKEGPSILRIQQVVRGDSAAYFCASSASPGAYEQYFGPGTRLTVT.

This chain uses TRBV18 with TRBJ1-1, with D possibly being TRBD1 (6 bases). This CDR3 spans 16 amino acids. Trimming left V 0 bases short and J 1 base short, with 12 bases between. Germline CDR1 is KGHSH and CDR2 is LQKENI. CDR3 DNA sequence: TGTGCCAGCTCACCACCGGCGGACAGTCGGAACACTGAAGCTTTCTTT. Its protein is CASSPPADSRNTEAFF.

This clone was recorded once. The chain has TRBV7-9 and TRBJ1-1; D perhaps matches TRBD1 (5 bases). CDR3 length: 14 residues. Trimming stripped 3 bases from V and 4 bases from J, with 12 bases between. Germline lookup yields CDR1 SEHNR and CDR2 FQNEAQ (reference sequence). CDR3 loop: CASSLAGGATEAFF. The CDR3 coding sequence is TGTGCCAGCAGCTTGGCAGGAGGGGCCACTGAAGCTTTCTTT.

The gene calls are TRBV27 and TRBJ2-7; the match to TRBD1 covers 12 bases. Trimming removed 5 bases from V and 6 bases from J; junction bases left unmatched: 5. Germline CDR1 is MNHEY and CDR2 is SMNVEV (reference sequence). This CDR3 is built from 14 residues. In DNA, the CDR3 is TGTGCCAGCAGTGCCGGGACAGGGGGCCTCGAGCAGTACTTC. It is translated as CASSAGTGGLEQYF.

The chain uses TRBV18 and TRBJ1-1; tentative D call: TRBD1 (5 bases). This CDR3 region has 14 residues. Trimming pared 2 bases from V and 3 bases from J, leaving 10 bases between. The germline CDR1 and CDR2 sequences are KGHSH and LQKENI. CDR3 nucleotides: TGTGCCAGCTCACCAATCGGGGGGGACACTGAAGCTTTCTTT. It is translated as CASSPIGGDTEAFF.

This sequence joins TRBV7-3 and TRBJ1-6; weak D call: TRBD1 (6 bases). CDR3 length: 15 amino acids. The V end lost 5 bases, the J end lost 7 bases, and 15 bases lay between the germline ends. Germline values: CDR1 SGHTA, CDR2 FQGTGA. CDR3 sequence reads: CASSPGQGKNSPLHF. The CDR3 nucleotides are TGTGCCAGCAGCCCCGGTCAGGGGAAAAATTCACCCCTCCACTTT.

This clone turned up a few times. This chain connects TRBV5-4 to TRBJ1-2, with D perhaps TRBD1 (5 bases). The CDR3 is made up of 13 amino acids. V was clipped by 0 bases and J by 4 bases, with 7 bases between them. Germline V CDR1 and CDR2: SGHNT, YYREEE (reference sequence). The CDR3 reads CASSLGQPYGYTF. DNA of the CDR3: TGTGCCAGCAGCTTGGGACAGCCCTATGGCTACACCTTC.

This chain joins TRBV7-6 and TRBJ2-7; the D gene is possibly TRBD1 (5 bases). This CDR3 comprises 15 residues. Germline CDR1 reads SGHVS; CDR2 reads FNYEAQ. The V end lost 1 base, the J end lost 2 bases, and 12 bases lay between the germline ends. Here the CDR3 reads CASSLGVGAPYEQYF. In DNA form, the CDR3 reads TGTGCCAGCAGCTTAGGGGTAGGGGCCCCCTACGAGCAGTACTTC.

The V call is TRBV29-1, the J call TRBJ1-2, with D hard to call. V was pared by 6 bases and J by 3 bases, with 17 bases between. CDR1 and CDR2 (germline): SQVTM, ANQGSEA. This CDR3 is 14 amino acids long. The CDR3 loop reads CSVLGEGEYYGYTF. CDR3 coding DNA: TGCAGCGTGCTCGGGGAGGGCGAGTACTATGGCTACACCTTC. Looking up the rest from reference TRBV29-1 and TRBJ1-2 gives the full variable domain: SAVISQKPSRDICQRGTSLTIQCQVDSQVTMMFWYRQQPGQSLTLIATANQGSEATYESGFVIDKFPISRPNLTFSTLTVSNMSPEDSSIYLCSVLGEGEYYGYTFGSGTRLTVV.

The chain joins TRBV5-1 to TRBJ2-1, with TRBD2 matching 11 bases. The ends lost 4 bases at V and 3 bases at J; junction bases unmatched: 6. The germline V gene has CDR1 SGHRS and CDR2 YFSETQ. The CDR3 is made up of 16 amino acids. The CDR3 sequence is CASSVRLAGIYNEQFF. CDR3 in DNA: TGCGCCAGCAGCGTGAGACTAGCGGGGATCTACAATGAGCAGTTCTTC.

V is TRBV7-9 and J is TRBJ1-3; unclear D gene. In germline, CDR1 is SEHNR, CDR2 FQNEAQ (reference sequence). V shed 5 bases and J shed 0 bases, with 11 bases lying between them. The CDR3 has 15 residues. CDR3 loop: CASSPDGSSGNTIYF. The CDR3 DNA sequence: TGTGCCAGCAGCCCCGACGGGAGCTCTGGAAACACCATATATTTT.

J is TRBJ2-7 and V is TRBV5-6, with TRBD2 identical over 7 bases. This CDR3 is built from 14 residues. V lost 3 bases and J lost 2; bases outside the gene matches: 5. Germline CDR1 SGHDT, CDR2 YYEEEE. Here the CDR3 reads CASSWGRETYEQYF. Here the CDR3 DNA reads TGTGCCAGCAGCTGGGGGAGGGAGACCTACGAGCAGTACTTC.

The gene calls are TRBV27 and TRBJ2-1, with 11 bases fitting TRBD1. The CDR3 covers 11 residues. Germline V CDR1 and CDR2: MNHEY, SMNVEV (reference sequence). J was trimmed by 16 bases and V by 8 bases; bases with no gene match: 7. Here the CDR3 reads CASGGGQGEFF. The CDR3 bases are TGTGCCAGCGGGGGGGGACAGGGGGAATTCTTC.

The chain has TRBV2 and TRBJ1-5; 8 positions agree with TRBD1. The V gene's germline CDR1 is SNHLY and CDR2 FYNNEI. With V trimmed by 8 bases and J by 4 bases, 7 bases remained unmatched. The CDR3 contains 14 residues. DNA for the CDR3: TGTGCCAGCTTAGGACAGGGCCGGAATCAGCCCCAGCATTTT. It translates to CASLGQGRNQPQHF.

This chain connects TRBV7-2 to TRBJ2-7; 7 bases map to TRBD1. Per germline, CDR1 SGHTA and CDR2 FQGNSA. The CDR3 is made up of 14 amino acids. V shed 1 base, J shed 4 bases, and the junction held 4 bases outside the gene matches. The CDR3 DNA is TGTGCCAGCAGCTTAGGGACAGGCTATTACGAGCAGTACTTC. It codes for CASSLGTGYYEQYF.

This chain joins TRBV18 and TRBJ2-5; D is possibly TRBD2 (5 bases). V lost 3 bases and J lost 3, with 5 bases in between. CDR3 size: 12 residues. CDR1 is KGHSH, CDR2 LQKENI, per germline. The CDR3 nucleotides read TGTGCCAGCTCACCGGAGGAAGAGACCCAGTACTTC. Encoded protein: CASSPEEETQYF.

The chain employs TRBV5-1 and TRBJ1-2; the match to TRBD1 covers 9 bases. CDR3 length equals 15 residues. Germline V lookup: CDR1 SGHRS, CDR2 YFSETQ. Trimming removed 4 bases from V and 10 bases from J; junction bases left unmatched: 14. In nucleotides, the CDR3 is TGCGCCAGCAGCATACAGGGGGCGTTGGGGACTCTCTACACCTTC. It specifies CASSIQGALGTLYTF.

The rearrangement joins TRBV2 to TRBJ2-7; no reliable D call. The length of the CDR3 is 13 residues. V was pared by 4 bases and J by 2 bases, with 9 bases between. CDR1 and CDR2 (germline): SNHLY, FYNNEI. CDR3 nucleotides: TGTGCCAGCAGTGTCCTGTTAACCTACGAGCAGTACTTC. Translated, it gives CASSVLLTYEQYF.

The chain recombines TRBV27 with TRBJ2-7, with 7 nucleotides matching TRBD2. Germline V gene sequence: CDR1 MNHEY, CDR2 SMNVEV (reference sequence). There are 15 residues in the CDR3. V gave up 6 bases and J gave up 0 bases; unmatched junction bases: 8. The CDR3 protein is CASSLGRALSYEQYF. The CDR3 DNA is TGTGCCAGCAGCCTGGGGAGGGCCCTCTCCTACGAGCAGTACTTC.

The chain is built from TRBV11-2 and TRBJ1-2, with TRBD1 identical over 9 bases. CDR1 is SGHAT, CDR2 FQNNGV, per germline. CDR3 length equals 16 residues. The V segment lost 5 bases and the J segment 1 base; nucleotides outside the gene matches: 8. CDR3 amino acids: CASSPGTGTDNYGYTF. The DNA for the CDR3 is TGTGCCAGCAGCCCAGGGACAGGGACTGATAACTATGGCTACACCTTC.

In its sample, this clone was seen a few times. The chain is built from TRBV6-5 and TRBJ2-7; possibly TRBD2 for D (6 bases). This CDR3 has 14 amino acids. The germline V gene has CDR1 MNHEY and CDR2 SVGAGI. The germline V and J ends were trimmed by 8 bases and 0 bases, with 14 bases remaining between them. CDR3 DNA sequence: TGTGCCAGCGGTTTACACGGGAGCTCCTACGAGCAGTACTTC. Its protein product is CASGLHGSSYEQYF.